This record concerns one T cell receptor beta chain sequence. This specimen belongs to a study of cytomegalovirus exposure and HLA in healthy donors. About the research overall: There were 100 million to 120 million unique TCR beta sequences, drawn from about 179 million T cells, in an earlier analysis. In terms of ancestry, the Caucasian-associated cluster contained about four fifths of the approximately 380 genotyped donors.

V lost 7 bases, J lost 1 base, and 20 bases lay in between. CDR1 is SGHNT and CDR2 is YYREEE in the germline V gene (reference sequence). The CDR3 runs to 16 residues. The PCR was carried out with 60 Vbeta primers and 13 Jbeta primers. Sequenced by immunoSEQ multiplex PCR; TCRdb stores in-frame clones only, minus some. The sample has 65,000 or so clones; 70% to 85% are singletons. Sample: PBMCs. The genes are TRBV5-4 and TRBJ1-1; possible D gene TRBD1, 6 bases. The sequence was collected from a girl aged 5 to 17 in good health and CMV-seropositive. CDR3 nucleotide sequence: TGTGCCAGCCGTGTCCAGGGGAGATTCCAGAACACTGAAGCTTTCTTT. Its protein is CASRVQGRFQNTEAFF. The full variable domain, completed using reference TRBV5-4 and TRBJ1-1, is ETGVTQSPTHLIKTRGQQVTLRCSSQSGHNTVSWYQQALGQGPQFIFQYYREEENGRGNFPPRFSGLQFPNYSSELNVNALELDDSALYLCASRVQGRFQNTEAFFGQGTRLTVV.